This TCR beta chain was captured by sequencing in a study of T cell changes during pregnancy in multiple sclerosis. Trimming stripped 1 base from V and 8 bases from J, with 6 bases between. Looked up from germline, CDR1 is SGHDT and CDR2 is YYEEEE. The CDR3 runs 12 residues. TCRdb keeps only in-frame clones here, not all; method: immunoSEQ multiplex PCR. The sample records approximately 90,000 clones, approximately 90% being singletons. Specimen: peripheral blood, collected before pregnancy. The V gene is TRBV5-6, the J gene TRBJ1-4; D not resolved. The sequence was obtained from a female donor with multiple sclerosis, enrolled in a pregnancy study. The CDR3 protein is CASSLPQEKLFF. The CDR3 nucleotides read TGTGCCAGCAGCTTGCCCCAGGAAAAACTGTTTTTT.